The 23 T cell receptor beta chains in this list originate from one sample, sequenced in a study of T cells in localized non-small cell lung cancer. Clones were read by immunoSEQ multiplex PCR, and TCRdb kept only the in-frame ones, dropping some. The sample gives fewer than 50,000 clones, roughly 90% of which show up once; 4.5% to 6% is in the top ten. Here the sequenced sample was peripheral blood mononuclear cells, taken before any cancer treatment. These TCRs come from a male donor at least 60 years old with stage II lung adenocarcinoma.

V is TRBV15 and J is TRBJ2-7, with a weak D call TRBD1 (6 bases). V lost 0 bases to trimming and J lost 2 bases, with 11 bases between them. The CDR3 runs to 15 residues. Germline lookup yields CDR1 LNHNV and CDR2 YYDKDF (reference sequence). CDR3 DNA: TGTGCCACCAGCAGAGACGGGGACAACCCCTACGAGCAGTACTTC. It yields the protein CATSRDGDNPYEQYF.

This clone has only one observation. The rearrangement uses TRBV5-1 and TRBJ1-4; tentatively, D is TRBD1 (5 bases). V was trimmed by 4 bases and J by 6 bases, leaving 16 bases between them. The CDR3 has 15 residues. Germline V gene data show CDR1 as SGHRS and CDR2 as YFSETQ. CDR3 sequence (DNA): TGCGCCAGCAGCCTGACAGAGGGGAAGGATGAAAAACTGTTTTTT. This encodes CASSLTEGKDEKLFF.

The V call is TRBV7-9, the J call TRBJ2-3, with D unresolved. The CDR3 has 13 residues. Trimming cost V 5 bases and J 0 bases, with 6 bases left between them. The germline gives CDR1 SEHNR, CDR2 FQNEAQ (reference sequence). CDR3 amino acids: CASSPTSTDTQYF. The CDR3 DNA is TGTGCCAGCAGCCCGACTAGCACAGATACGCAGTATTTT. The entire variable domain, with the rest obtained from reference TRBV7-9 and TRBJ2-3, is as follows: DTGVSQNPRHKITKRGQNVTFRCDPISEHNRLYWYRQTLGQGPEFLTYFQNEAQLEKSRLLSDRFSAERPKGSFSTLEIQRTEQGDSAMYLCASSPTSTDTQYFGPGTRLTVL.

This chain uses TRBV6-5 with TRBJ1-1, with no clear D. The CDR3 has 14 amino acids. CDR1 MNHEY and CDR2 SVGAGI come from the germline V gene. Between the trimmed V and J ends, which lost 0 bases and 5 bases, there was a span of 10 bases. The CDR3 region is CASSYSSRRTEAFF. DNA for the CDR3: TGTGCCAGCAGTTACTCGTCCCGGAGAACTGAAGCTTTCTTT.

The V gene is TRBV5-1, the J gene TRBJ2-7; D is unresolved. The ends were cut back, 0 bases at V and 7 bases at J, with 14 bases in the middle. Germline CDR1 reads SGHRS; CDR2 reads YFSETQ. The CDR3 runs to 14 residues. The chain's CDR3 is CASSLVVLGGEQYF. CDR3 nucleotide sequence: TGCGCCAGCAGCTTGGTGGTCCTAGGTGGGGAGCAGTACTTC.

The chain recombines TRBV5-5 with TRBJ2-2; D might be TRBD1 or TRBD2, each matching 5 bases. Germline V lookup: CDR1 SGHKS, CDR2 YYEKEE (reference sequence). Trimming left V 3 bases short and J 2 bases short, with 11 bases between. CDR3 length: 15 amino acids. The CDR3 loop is CASSWRQGNTGELFF. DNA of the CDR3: TGTGCCAGCAGCTGGAGGCAGGGAAACACCGGGGAGCTGTTTTTT.

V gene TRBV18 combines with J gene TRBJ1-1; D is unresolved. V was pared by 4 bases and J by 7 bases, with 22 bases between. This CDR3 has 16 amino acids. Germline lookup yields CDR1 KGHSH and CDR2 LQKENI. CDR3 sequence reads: CASSRERLAVKNEAFF. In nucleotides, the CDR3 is TGTGCCAGCTCACGGGAACGTCTGGCGGTCAAGAATGAAGCTTTCTTT. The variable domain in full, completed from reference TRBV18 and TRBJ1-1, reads NAGVMQNPRHLVRRRGQEARLRCSPMKGHSHVYWYRQLPEEGLKFMVYLQKENIIDESGMPKERFSAEFPKEGPSILRIQQVVRGDSAAYFCASSRERLAVKNEAFFGQGTRLTVV.

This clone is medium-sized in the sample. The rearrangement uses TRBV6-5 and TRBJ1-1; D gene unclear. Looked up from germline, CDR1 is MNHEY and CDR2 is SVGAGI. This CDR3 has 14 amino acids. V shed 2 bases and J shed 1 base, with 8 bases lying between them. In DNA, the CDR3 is TGTGCCAGCAGTTACGAGCCGGGGAACACTGAAGCTTTCTTT. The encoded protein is CASSYEPGNTEAFF.

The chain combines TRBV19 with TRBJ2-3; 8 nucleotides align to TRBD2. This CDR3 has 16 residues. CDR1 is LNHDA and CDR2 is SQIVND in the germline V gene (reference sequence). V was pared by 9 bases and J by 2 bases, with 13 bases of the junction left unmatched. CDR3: CASKTSRTSLTDTQYF. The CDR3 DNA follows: TGTGCCAGCAAAACCTCGAGGACTAGCCTCACAGATACGCAGTATTTT.

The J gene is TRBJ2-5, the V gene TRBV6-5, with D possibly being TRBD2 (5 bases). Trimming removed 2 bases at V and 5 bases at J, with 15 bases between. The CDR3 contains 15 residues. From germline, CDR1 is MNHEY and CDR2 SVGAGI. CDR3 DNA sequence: TGTGCCAGCAGTTACATCTCGGGGATGGGGGAGACCCAGTACTTC. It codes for CASSYISGMGETQYF.

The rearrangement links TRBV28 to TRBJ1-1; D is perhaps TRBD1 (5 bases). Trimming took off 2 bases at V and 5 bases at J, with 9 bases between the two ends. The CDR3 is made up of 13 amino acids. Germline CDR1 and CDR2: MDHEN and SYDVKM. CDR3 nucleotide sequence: TGTGCCAGCAGTTTAGCTTGGGGGACTGAAGCTTTCTTT. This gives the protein CASSLAWGTEAFF.

The CDR3 DNA is TGCGCCAGCAGTCAATCTGTTAAATGGTGGGGACTAGGCTACAATGAGCAGTTCTTC. It translates to CASSQSVKWWGLGYNEQFF. The chain employs TRBV23-1 and TRBJ2-1; 8 bases line up with TRBD2. TRBV23-1 is an ORF, with its function uncertain. With 0 bases clipped from V and 3 bases from J, the junction kept 13 bases outside the gene matches. The CDR3 spans 19 residues.

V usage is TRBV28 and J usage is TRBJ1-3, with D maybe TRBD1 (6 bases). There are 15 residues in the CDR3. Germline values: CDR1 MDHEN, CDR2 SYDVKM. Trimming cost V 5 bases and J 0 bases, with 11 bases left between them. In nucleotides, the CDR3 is TGTGCCAGCAGTGAGGGGGGAAGCTCTGGAAACACCATATATTTT. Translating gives CASSEGGSSGNTIYF. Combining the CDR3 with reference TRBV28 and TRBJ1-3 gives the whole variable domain DVKVTQSSRYLVKRTGEKVFLECVQDMDHENMFWYRQDPGLGLRLIYFSYDVKMKEKGDIPEGYSVSREKKERFSLILESASTNQTSMYLCASSEGGSSGNTIYFGEGSWLTVV.

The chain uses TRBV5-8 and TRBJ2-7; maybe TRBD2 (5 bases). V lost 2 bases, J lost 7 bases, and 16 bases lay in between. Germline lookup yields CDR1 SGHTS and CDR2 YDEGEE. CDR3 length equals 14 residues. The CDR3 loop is CASSFLLFRGEQYF. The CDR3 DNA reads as TGTGCCAGCAGCTTTTTGTTATTTCGAGGGGAGCAGTACTTC.

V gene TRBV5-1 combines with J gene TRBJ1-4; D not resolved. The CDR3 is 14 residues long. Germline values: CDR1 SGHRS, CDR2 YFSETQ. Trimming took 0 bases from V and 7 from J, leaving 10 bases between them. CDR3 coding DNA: TGCGCCAGCAGCTTGGGTGCGGATCGTGAAAAACTGTTTTTT. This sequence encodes CASSLGADREKLFF.

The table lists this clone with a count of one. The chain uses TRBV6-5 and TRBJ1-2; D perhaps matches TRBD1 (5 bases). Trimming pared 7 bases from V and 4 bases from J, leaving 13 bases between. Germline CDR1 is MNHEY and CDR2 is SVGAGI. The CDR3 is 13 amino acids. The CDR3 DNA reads TGTGCCAGCACCCTCCCGGACACCTATGGCTACACCTTC. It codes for CASTLPDTYGYTF.

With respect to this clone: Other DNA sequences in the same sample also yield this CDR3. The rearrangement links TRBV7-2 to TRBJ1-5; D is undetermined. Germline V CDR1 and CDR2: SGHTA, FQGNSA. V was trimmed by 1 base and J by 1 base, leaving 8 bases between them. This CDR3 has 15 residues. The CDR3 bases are TGTGCCAGCAGCTTAGGCGGGGTGAGCAATCAGCCCCAGCATTTT. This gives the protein CASSLGGVSNQPQHF. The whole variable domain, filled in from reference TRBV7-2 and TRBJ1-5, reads GAGVSQSPSNKVTEKGKDVELRCDPISGHTALYWYRQSLGQGLEFLIYFQGNSAPDKSGLPSDRFSAERTGGSVSTLTIQRTQQEDSAVYLCASSLGGVSNQPQHFGDGTRLSIL.

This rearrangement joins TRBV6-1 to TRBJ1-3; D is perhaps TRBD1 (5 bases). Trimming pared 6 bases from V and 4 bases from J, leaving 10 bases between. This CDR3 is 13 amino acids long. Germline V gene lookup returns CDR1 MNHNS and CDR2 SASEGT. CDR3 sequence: CASSRETGNTIYF. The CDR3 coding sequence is TGTGCCAGCAGCAGGGAAACAGGAAACACCATATATTTT.

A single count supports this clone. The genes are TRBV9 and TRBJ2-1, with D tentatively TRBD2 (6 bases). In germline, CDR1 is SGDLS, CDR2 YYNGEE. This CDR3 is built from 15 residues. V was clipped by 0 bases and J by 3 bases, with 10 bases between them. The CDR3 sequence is CASSVDGTFYNEQFF. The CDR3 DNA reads TGTGCCAGCAGCGTAGACGGGACTTTCTACAATGAGCAGTTCTTC.

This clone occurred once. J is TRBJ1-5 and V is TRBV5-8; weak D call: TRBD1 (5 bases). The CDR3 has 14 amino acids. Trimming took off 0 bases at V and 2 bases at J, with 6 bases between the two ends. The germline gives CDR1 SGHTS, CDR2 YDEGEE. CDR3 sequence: CASSLGGGNQPQHF. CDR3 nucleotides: TGTGCCAGCAGCTTGGGAGGGGGCAATCAGCCCCAGCATTTT.

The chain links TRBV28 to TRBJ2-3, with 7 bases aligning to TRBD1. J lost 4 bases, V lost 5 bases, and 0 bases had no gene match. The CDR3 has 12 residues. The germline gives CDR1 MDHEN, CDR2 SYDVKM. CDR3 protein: CASSDRADTQYF. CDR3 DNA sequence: TGTGCCAGCAGTGACAGGGCAGATACGCAGTATTTT.

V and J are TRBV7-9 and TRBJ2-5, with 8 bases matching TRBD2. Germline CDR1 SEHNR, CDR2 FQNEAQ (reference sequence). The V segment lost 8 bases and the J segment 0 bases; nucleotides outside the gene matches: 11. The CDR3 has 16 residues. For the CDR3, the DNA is TGTGCCAGCCGAAGAATAGCGGGAAAGTACCAAGAGACCCAGTACTTC. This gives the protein CASRRIAGKYQETQYF. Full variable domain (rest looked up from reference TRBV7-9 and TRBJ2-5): DTGVSQNPRHKITKRGQNVTFRCDPISEHNRLYWYRQTLGQGPEFLTYFQNEAQLEKSRLLSDRFSAERPKGSFSTLEIQRTEQGDSAMYLCASRRIAGKYQETQYFGPGTRLLVL.

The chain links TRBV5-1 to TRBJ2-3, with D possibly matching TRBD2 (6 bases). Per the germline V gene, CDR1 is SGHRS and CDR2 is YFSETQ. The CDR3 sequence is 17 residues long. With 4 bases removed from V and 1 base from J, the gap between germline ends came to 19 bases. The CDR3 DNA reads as TGCGCCAGCAGCGCCTCCCTCTCTAGCGCCGGCACAGATACGCAGTATTTT. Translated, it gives CASSASLSSAGTDTQYF.